Following are 2 T cell receptor beta chains from one sample sequenced in a study of T cell repertoires in cytomegalovirus infection. Each CDR3 protein is one row after TCRdb ran MiXCR on the reads. The sample holds 450,000 to 600,000 distinct CDR3 sequences, roughly a third seen once. Their antigens are not known. Sequenced material: cultured PBMCs, taken from culture after CMV antigen stimulation. The receptors originated from a human donor in good health (CMV status not recorded). Some clones in this sample may be carry-over from other donors' samples.

The chain joins TRBV28 to TRBJ2-7; 11 positions match TRBD1. Germline CDR1 is MDHEN and CDR2 is SYDVKM. V gave up 2 bases and J gave up 2 bases; unmatched junction bases: 2. The CDR3 totals 15 residues. CDR3 residues: CASSLPGQGAYEQYF. CDR3 nucleotide sequence: TGTGCCAGCAGTTTACCGGGACAGGGGGCCTACGAGCAGTACTTC.

Turning to this clonotype: A read error may be the cause here, since a much bigger clone is one base away. The final CDR3 position lacks the conserved phenylalanine or tryptophan, pointing to a likely read error. The V call is TRBV7-2, the J call TRBJ1-2; weak D call: TRBD1 (5 bases). This CDR3 is 14 amino acids long. Per germline, CDR1 SGHTA and CDR2 FQGNSA. The V and J ends lost 3 bases and 4 bases respectively, with 12 bases between them. The CDR3 is CASSLSGGTYGYTL. The CDR3 nucleotides are TGTGCCAGCAGCTTGAGCGGGGGTACCTATGGCTACACCCTC.